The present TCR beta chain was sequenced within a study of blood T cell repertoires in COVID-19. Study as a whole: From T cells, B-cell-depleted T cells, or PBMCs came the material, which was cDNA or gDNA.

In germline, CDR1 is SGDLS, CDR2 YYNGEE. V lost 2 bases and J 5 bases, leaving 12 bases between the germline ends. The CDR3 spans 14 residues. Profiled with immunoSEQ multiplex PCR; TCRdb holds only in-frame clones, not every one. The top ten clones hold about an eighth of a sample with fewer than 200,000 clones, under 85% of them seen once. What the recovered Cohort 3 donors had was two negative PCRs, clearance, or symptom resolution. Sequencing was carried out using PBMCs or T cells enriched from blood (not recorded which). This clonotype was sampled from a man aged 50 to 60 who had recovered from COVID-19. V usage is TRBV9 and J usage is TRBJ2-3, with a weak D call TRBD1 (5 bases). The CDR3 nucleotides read TGTGCCAGCAGCGTCCTGAATCAGGGAGATACGCAGTATTTT. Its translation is CASSVLNQGDTQYF. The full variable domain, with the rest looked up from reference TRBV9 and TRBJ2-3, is DSGVTQTPKHLITATGQRVTLRCSPRSGDLSVYWYQQSLDQGLQFLIQYYNGEERAKGNILERFSAQQFPDLHSELNLSSLELGDSALYFCASSVLNQGDTQYFGPGTRLTVL.